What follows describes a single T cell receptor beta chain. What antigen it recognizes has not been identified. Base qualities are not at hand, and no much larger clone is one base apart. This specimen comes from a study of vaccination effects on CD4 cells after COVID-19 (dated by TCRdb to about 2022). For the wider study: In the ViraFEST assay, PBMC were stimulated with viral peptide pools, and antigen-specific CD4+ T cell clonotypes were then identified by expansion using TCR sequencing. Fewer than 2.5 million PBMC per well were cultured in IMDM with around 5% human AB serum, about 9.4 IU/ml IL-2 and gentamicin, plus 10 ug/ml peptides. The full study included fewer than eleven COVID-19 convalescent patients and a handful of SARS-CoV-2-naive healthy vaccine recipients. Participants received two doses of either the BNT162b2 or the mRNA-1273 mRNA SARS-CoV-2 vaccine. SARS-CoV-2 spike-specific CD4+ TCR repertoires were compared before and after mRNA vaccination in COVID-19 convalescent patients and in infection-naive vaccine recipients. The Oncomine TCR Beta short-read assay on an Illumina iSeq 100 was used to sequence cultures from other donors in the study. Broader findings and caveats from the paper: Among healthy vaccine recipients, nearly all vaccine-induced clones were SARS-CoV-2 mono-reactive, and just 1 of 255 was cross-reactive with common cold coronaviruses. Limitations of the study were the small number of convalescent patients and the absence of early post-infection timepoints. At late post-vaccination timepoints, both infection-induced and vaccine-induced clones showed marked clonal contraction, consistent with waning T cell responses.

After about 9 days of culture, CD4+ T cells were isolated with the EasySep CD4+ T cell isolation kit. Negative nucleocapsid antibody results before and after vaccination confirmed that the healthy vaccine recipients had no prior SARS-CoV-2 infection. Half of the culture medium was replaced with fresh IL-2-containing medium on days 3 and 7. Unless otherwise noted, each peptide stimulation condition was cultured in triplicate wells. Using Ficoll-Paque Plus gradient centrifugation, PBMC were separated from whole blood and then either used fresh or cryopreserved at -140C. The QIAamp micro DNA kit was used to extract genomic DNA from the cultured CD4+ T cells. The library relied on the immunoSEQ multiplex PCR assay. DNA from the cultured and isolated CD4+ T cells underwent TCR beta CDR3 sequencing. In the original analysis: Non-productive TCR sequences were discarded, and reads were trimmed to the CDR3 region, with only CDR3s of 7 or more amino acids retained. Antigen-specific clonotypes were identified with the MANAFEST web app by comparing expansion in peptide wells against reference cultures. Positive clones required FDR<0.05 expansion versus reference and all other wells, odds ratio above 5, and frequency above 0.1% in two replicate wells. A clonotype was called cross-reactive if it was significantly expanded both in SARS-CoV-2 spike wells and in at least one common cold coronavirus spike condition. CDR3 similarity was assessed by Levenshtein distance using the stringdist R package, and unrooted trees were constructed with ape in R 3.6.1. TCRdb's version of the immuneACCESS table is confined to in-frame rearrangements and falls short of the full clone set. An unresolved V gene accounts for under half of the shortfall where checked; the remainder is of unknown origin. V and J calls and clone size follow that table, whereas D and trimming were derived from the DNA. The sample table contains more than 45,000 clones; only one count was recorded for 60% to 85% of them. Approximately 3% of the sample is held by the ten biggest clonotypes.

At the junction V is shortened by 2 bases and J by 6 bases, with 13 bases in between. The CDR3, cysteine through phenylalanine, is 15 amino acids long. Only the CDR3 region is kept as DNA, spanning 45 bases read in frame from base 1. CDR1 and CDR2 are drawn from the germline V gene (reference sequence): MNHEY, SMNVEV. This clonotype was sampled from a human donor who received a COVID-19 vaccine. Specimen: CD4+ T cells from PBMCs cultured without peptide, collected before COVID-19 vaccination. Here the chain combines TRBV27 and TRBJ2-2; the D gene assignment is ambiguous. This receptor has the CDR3 CASSLRALKAGELFF. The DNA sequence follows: TGTGCCAGCAGTTTACGGGCACTTAAGGCCGGGGAGCTGTTTTTT.